Following are 19 T cell receptor beta chains from one sample sequenced in a study of coeliac disease. The data were produced by immunoSEQ multiplex PCR, yet TCRdb's version contains in-frame clones alone and is incomplete. The repertoire includes just over 4,000 clones, around three fifths of them detected once, and over 20% sits in the top ten. The sample was lymphocytes from the gut lamina propria. The receptors here all came from a woman in her 30s without celiac disease.

The gene calls are TRBV6-1 and TRBJ2-7; perhaps TRBD2 as D (6 bases). Per the germline V gene, CDR1 is MNHNS and CDR2 is SASEGT. The CDR3 extends over 13 amino acids. V lost 6 bases and J 6 bases, leaving 15 bases between the germline ends. CDR3 sequence reads: CASSPDPRGEQYF. CDR3 sequence (DNA): TGTGCCAGCAGCCCCGATCCGCGGGGCGAGCAGTACTTC.

This clone turned up a few times. Other DNA sequences of this sample code for an identical CDR3. The V gene is TRBV15, the J gene TRBJ1-1; the match to TRBD1 covers 8 bases. The germline V gene encodes CDR1 LNHNV and CDR2 YYDKDF (reference sequence). After removal of 8 bases from V and 0 bases from J, the junction contained 8 bases not matched to a gene. This CDR3 is 15 amino acids long. The CDR3 region is CATSGQGALNTEAFF. In DNA, the CDR3 is TGTGCCACCTCAGGGCAGGGGGCACTGAACACTGAAGCTTTCTTT.

The rearrangement joins TRBV6-5 to TRBJ1-1; possibly TRBD1 for D (5 bases). The germline V and J ends were trimmed by 2 bases and 6 bases, with 10 bases remaining between them. Germline CDR1 is MNHEY and CDR2 is SVGAGI. The CDR3 runs 13 residues. The CDR3 DNA is TGTGCCAGCAGTTACGAGCGGGGCGCTGAAGCTTTCTTT. The encoded protein is CASSYERGAEAFF.

The sample holds one count of this clone. This CDR3 reads CASSRVSGSYEQYF. The CDR3 DNA sequence: TGTGCCAGCAGCAGAGTTTCAGGGTCCTACGAGCAGTACTTC. The chain carries TRBV7-2 and TRBJ2-7, with a weak D call TRBD1 (5 bases). Trimming took off 5 bases at V and 1 base at J, with 12 bases between the two ends. The CDR3 spans 14 residues. The germline V gene has CDR1 SGHTA and CDR2 FQGNSA.

The chain uses TRBV28 and TRBJ1-6; D is unclear. The germline CDR1 and CDR2 sequences are MDHEN and SYDVKM. V was shortened by 5 bases and J by 8 bases, with 10 bases between the two germline ends. The CDR3 loop spans 13 amino acids. This chain's CDR3 is CASSLQSYSPLHF. The CDR3, as DNA: TGTGCCAGCAGTCTTCAGTCCTATTCACCCCTCCACTTT.

The chain joins TRBV2 to TRBJ1-6; D call uncertain. The ends were cut back, 6 bases at V and 0 bases at J, with 3 bases in the middle. This CDR3 region has 13 residues. From germline, CDR1 is SNHLY and CDR2 FYNNEI. CDR3 sequence reads: CASRASYNSPLHF. The DNA of the CDR3 is TGTGCCAGCAGGGCCTCCTATAATTCACCCCTCCACTTT.

The genes are TRBV6-1 and TRBJ2-7; possibly TRBD1 for D (5 bases). The germline V gene has CDR1 MNHNS and CDR2 SASEGT. V was shortened by 6 bases and J by 7 bases, with 19 bases between the two germline ends. CDR3 size: 14 residues. The CDR3 sequence is CASSATVGRGEQYF. CDR3 coding DNA: TGTGCCAGCAGCGCGACAGTTGGTAGGGGTGAGCAGTACTTC.

This clone came up once. V gene TRBV7-6 combines with J gene TRBJ1-4; 12 bases map to TRBD1. Germline CDR1 reads SGHVS; CDR2 reads FNYEAQ. The CDR3 has 17 amino acids. Trimming removed 3 bases from V and 0 bases from J; junction bases left unmatched: 2. CDR3 sequence reads: CASSLGQGATTNEKLFF. Written as DNA, the CDR3 is TGTGCCAGCAGCTTGGGACAGGGGGCGACAACTAATGAAAAACTGTTTTTT.

This clone has only a few counts. The sample contains more than one DNA sequence encoding this CDR3. CDR3 sequence: CASSSRQGESYEQYF. The CDR3, as DNA: TGCGCCAGCAGCTCCCGACAGGGGGAATCATACGAGCAGTACTTC. The gene calls are TRBV5-1 and TRBJ2-7; 9 bases are shared with TRBD1. The CDR3 runs 15 residues. Trimming took 3 bases from V and 4 from J; bases not matched to a gene: 8. Per germline, CDR1 SGHRS and CDR2 YFSETQ.

This clone has just a few counts. This chain connects TRBV2 to TRBJ1-2; tentatively, D is TRBD1 (6 bases). Germline V gene lookup returns CDR1 SNHLY and CDR2 FYNNEI. The V and J ends lost 4 bases and 6 bases respectively, with 18 bases between them. CDR3 length: 15 residues. Here the CDR3 DNA reads TGTGCCAGCAGTGGGCTACAGGGTGGTGTAGATGGCTACACCTTC. Translated, it gives CASSGLQGGVDGYTF.

The V gene is TRBV12-5, the J gene TRBJ2-2; 7 positions match TRBD2. The CDR3 totals 15 residues. Germline V CDR1 and CDR2: LGHNT, FRNRAP. J was trimmed by 4 bases and V by 0 bases; bases with no gene match: 2. The CDR3 here is CASGLVTGGTGELFF. The CDR3 nucleotides read TGTGCTAGTGGTTTGGTAACGGGGGGCACCGGGGAGCTGTTTTTT.

This chain links TRBV30 with TRBJ1-2; 10 positions agree with TRBD1. Trimming cost V 4 bases and J 6 bases; bases outside gene matches: 14. Germline V CDR1 and CDR2: GTSNPN, SVGIG (reference sequence). The CDR3 extends over 16 amino acids. For the CDR3, the DNA is TGTGCCTGGACTGCCGGGACAGGGGAAGGCTTCCATGGCTACACCTTC. Its protein product is CAWTAGTGEGFHGYTF.

The chain joins TRBV4-1 to TRBJ2-1, with 8 bases that match TRBD1. Looked up from germline, CDR1 is MGHRA and CDR2 is YSYEKL. Trimming took 4 bases from V and 0 from J; bases not matched to a gene: 5. There are 16 residues in the CDR3. The CDR3 DNA reads TGCGCCAGCAGCCGGTCCGGACAGGGCTCCTACAATGAGCAGTTCTTC. It specifies CASSRSGQGSYNEQFF.

This clone was counted only a few times. This chain uses TRBV20-1 with TRBJ2-1; D unresolved. Germline CDR1 reads DFQATT; CDR2 reads SNEGSKA (reference sequence). The CDR3 extends over 11 amino acids. Trimming took 0 bases from V and 9 from J, leaving 6 bases between them. CDR3 amino acids: CSARDAPEQFF. CDR3 coding DNA: TGCAGTGCTAGAGATGCGCCTGAGCAGTTCTTC.

J is TRBJ2-2 and V is TRBV5-5; 13 bases are shared with TRBD2. The V gene end was trimmed by 4 bases and the J gene end by 6 bases; junction bases not matched to a gene: 6. From germline, CDR1 is SGHKS and CDR2 YYEKEE (reference sequence). The CDR3 spans 16 residues. The DNA of the CDR3 is TGTGCCAGCAGCGTCACTAGCGGGGGGGCTTCCGGGGAGCTGTTTTTT. It translates to CASSVTSGGASGELFF.

The chain uses TRBV2 and TRBJ1-2; 8 bases are a match to TRBD1. The CDR3 has 14 residues. V trimming: 4 bases; J trimming: 2 bases; junction bases outside the gene matches: 3. Germline V lookup: CDR1 SNHLY, CDR2 FYNNEI. CDR3 coding DNA: TGTGCCAGCAGTGTACGACAGGGGAACTATGGCTACACCTTC. This codes for CASSVRQGNYGYTF.

The genes are TRBV23-1 and TRBJ1-3, with 12 bases that match TRBD1. TRBV23-1 belongs to the ORF category, with a function that is uncertain. The CDR3 spans 19 residues. J lost 2 bases, V lost 8 bases, and 16 bases had no gene match. The DNA of the CDR3 is TGCGCCAGCTTTGGTAGGGACAGGGGGCTCCAGGGCACTGGAAACACCATATATTTT. Translated: CASFGRDRGLQGTGNTIYF.

This chain joins TRBV25-1 and TRBJ2-3; 7 bases are shared with TRBD2. Trimming cost V 8 bases and J 4 bases; bases outside gene matches: 9. CDR1 is MGHDK and CDR2 is SYGVNS in the germline V gene. This CDR3 region has 14 residues. The CDR3 DNA sequence: TGTGCCAGCCGTTGGGGGGGGAACGCAGATACGCAGTATTTT. This gives the protein CASRWGGNADTQYF. The full variable domain, completed using reference TRBV25-1 and TRBJ2-3, is EADIYQTPRYLVIGTGKKITLECSQTMGHDKMYWYQQDPGMELHLIHYSYGVNSTEKGDLSSESTVSRIRTEHFPLTLESARPSHTSQYLCASRWGGNADTQYFGPGTRLTVL.

This clone came up a few times. The chain is built from TRBV6-1 and TRBJ1-2; D unresolved. This CDR3 has 14 residues. V gave up 5 bases and J gave up 8 bases, with 18 bases separating them. Germline V gene sequence: CDR1 MNHNS, CDR2 SASEGT. The DNA of the CDR3 is TGTGCCAGCAGTCCCCCTTTAGCCTCCTTGGGCTACACCTTC. It specifies CASSPPLASLGYTF.